This TCR beta chain was recorded in a study of beta chain features in type 1 diabetes. Study details: Analysis included under 120,000,000 sorted cells drawn from all samples. Study-wide findings and caveats: People with Type 1 diabetes carried modestly yet significantly shorter TCRB CDR3s in all four CD4+ subsets.

A note on this clone: Its target is unknown.

V gave up 5 bases and J gave up 2 bases; unmatched junction bases: 3. CDR3 length: 15 residues. The germline V gene has CDR1 KGHSH and CDR2 LQKENI. Expressed TCRB transcripts were sequenced because the isolated RNA had all been reverse transcribed beforehand. Assay used: immunoSEQ multiplex PCR; TCRdb lists only in-frame clones, some missing. Altogether approximately 170,000 clones are present, approximately 7.8% being singletons, with the ten largest covering roughly 1%. The sample consisted of central memory CD4+ T cells from blood. This TCR was recovered from a woman between 40 and 55 years old with type 1 diabetes. This rearrangement joins TRBV18 to TRBJ2-1; the match to TRBD2 covers 10 bases. The CDR3 nucleotides read TGTGCCAGCTCATCTAGCGGGGGTCCCTACAATGAGCAGTTCTTC. Amino acids: CASSSSGGPYNEQFF.